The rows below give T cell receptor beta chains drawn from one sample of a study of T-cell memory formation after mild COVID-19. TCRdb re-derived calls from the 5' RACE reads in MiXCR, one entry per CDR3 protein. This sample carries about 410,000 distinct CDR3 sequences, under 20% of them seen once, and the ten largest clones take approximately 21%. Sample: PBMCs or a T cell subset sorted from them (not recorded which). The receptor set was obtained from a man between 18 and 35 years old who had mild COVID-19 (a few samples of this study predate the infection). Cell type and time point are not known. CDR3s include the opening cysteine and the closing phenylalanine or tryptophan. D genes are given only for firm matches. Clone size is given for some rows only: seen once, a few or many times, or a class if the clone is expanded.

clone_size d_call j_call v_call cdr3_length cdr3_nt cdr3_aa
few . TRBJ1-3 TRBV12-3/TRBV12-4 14 TGTGCCAGCAGTCTCCGGACCGCTGGAAACACCATATATTTT CASSLRTAGNTIYF
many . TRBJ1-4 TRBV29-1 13 TGCAGCGCCTGCGAACCTTTGGGTGAAAAACTGTTTTTT CSACEPLGEKLFF
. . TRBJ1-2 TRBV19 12 TGTGCCAGTAGTCCCGGGGGCCGGGGCTACACCTTC CASSPGGRGYTF
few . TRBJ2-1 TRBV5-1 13 TGCGCCAGCAGCTTCGCAGTAGTCCATGAGCAGTTCTTC CASSFAVVHEQFF
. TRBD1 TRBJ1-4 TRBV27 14 TGTGCCAGCAGTAACAGGGGGTCTAATGAAAAACTGTTTTTT CASSNRGSNEKLFF
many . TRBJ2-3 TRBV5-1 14 TGCGCCAGCAGCTTTCACAGCCCCACAGATACGCAGTATTTT CASSFHSPTDTQYF
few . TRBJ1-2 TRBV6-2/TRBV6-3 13 TGTGCCAGCAGTGATAACAGGGCCTATGGCTACACCTTC CASSDNRAYGYTF
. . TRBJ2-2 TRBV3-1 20 TGTGCCAGCAGCGAAGAGGCCTCCTTGGGCGGGACAGCGTTCACCGGGGAGCTGTTTTTT CASSEEASLGGTAFTGELFF
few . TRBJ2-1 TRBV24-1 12 TGTGCCACCAGTGGGGACCAGTCCCAGCAGTTCTTC CATSGDQSQQFF
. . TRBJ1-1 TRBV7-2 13 TGTGCCAGCAGCCTTGGGAGTCTACCTGAAGCTTTCTTT CASSLGSLPEAFF
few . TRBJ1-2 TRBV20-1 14 TGCAGTGCTAATGACGGGGGCGCGAGCTATGGCTACACCTTC CSANDGGASYGYTF
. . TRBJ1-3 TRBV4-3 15 TGCGCCAGCAGCCAAGATTGGCTCTCTGGAAACACCATATATTTT CASSQDWLSGNTIYF
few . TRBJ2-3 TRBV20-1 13 TGCAGTGCTCCAGGCGGGGTCTCAGATACGCAGTATTTT CSAPGGVSDTQYF
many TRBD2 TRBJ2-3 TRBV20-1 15 TGCAGTGCTAGAGAAAGGACTAGCGCGGGAGATACGCAGTATTTT CSARERTSAGDTQYF
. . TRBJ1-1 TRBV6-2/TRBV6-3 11 TGTGCCAGCGGCAGGGTGACTGAAGCTTTCTTT CASGRVTEAFF
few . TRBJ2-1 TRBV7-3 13 TGTGCCAGCAGTCCCGCCGGGAAGGCTGAGCAGTTCTTC CASSPAGKAEQFF
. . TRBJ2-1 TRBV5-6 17 TGTGCCAGCAGCTTGGTAGTTTTGGCCCCAAAAGGAAATGAGCAGTTCTTC CASSLVVLAPKGNEQFF